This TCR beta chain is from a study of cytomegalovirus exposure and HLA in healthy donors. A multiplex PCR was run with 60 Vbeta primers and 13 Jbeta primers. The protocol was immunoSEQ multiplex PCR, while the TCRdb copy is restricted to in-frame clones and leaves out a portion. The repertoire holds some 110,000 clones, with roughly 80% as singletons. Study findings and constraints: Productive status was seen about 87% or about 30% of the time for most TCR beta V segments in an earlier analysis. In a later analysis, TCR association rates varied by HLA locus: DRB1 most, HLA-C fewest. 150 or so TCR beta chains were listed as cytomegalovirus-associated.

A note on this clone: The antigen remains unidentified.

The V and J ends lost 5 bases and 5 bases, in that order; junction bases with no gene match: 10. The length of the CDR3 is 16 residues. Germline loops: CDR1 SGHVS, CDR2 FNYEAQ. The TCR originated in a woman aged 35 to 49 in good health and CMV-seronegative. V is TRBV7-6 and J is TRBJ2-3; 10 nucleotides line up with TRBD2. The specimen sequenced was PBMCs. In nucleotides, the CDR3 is TGTGCCAGCAGCCCCCGACTAGCGGGTGGGGGAGATACGCAGTATTTT. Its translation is CASSPRLAGGGDTQYF.